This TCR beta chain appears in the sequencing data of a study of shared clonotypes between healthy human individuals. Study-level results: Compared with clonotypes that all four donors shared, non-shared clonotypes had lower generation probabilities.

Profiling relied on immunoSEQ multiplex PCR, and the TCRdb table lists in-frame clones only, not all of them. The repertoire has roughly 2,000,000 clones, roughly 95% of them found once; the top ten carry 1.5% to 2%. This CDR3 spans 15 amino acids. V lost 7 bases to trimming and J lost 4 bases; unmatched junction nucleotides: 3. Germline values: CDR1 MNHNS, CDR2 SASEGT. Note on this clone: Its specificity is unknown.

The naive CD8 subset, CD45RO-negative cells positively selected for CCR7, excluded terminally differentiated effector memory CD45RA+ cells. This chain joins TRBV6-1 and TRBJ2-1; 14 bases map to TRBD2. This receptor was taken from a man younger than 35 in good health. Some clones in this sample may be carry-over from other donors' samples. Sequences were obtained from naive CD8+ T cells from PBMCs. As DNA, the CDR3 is TGTGCCAGCACCGGGACTAGCGGGAGATACAATGAGCAGTTCTTC. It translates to CASTGTSGRYNEQFF.